What follows are 3 T cell receptor beta chains derived from one specimen sequenced in a study of human T cells and chemical hapten exposure. Indicated time point: pre-sensitization, week 0. Treatment defined: therapeutic diphenylcyclopropenone sensitization with weekly scalp DPC. Each CDR3 protein gets one entry after TCRdb re-called the RACE reads with MiXCR. The data hold approximately 260,000 distinct CDR3 sequences, with 7.7% observed a single time. Sequencing was performed on whole blood, taken in connection with sensitization to the hapten diphenylcyclopropenone (DPC). Receptors originate from a young man with alopecia areata. Some clones in this sample may be carry-over from other donors' samples.

The rearrangement links TRBV3-1 to TRBJ1-2, with unresolved D. Trimming left V 1 base short and J 9 bases short, with 12 bases between. Germline CDR1 LGHDT, CDR2 YNNKEL (reference sequence). The CDR3 totals 13 residues. CDR3 amino acids: CASSQASAFSYTF. Written as DNA, the CDR3 is TGTGCCAGCAGCCAAGCATCGGCTTTTAGCTACACCTTC.

This clonotype appeared a few times. The gene calls are TRBV29-1 and TRBJ2-2, with D perhaps matching TRBD1 or TRBD2 (5 bases each). V shed 4 bases and J shed 3 bases, with 9 bases lying between them. Germline V lookup: CDR1 SQVTM, CDR2 ANQGSEA. The CDR3 sequence is 13 residues long. The CDR3 reads CSVGGLYTGELFF. The CDR3 DNA is TGCAGCGTTGGGGGGTTATACACCGGGGAGCTGTTTTTT.

This clonotype was observed many times. V usage is TRBV7-9 and J usage is TRBJ2-3; D remains unclear. This CDR3 has 13 amino acids. The germline V gene has CDR1 SEHNR and CDR2 FQNEAQ (reference sequence). The V gene lost 6 bases and the J gene lost 0 bases, with 7 bases spanning the gap. The CDR3 DNA sequence: TGTGCCAGCAGGCGACAAAGCACAGATACGCAGTATTTT. Amino acid sequence: CASRRQSTDTQYF.